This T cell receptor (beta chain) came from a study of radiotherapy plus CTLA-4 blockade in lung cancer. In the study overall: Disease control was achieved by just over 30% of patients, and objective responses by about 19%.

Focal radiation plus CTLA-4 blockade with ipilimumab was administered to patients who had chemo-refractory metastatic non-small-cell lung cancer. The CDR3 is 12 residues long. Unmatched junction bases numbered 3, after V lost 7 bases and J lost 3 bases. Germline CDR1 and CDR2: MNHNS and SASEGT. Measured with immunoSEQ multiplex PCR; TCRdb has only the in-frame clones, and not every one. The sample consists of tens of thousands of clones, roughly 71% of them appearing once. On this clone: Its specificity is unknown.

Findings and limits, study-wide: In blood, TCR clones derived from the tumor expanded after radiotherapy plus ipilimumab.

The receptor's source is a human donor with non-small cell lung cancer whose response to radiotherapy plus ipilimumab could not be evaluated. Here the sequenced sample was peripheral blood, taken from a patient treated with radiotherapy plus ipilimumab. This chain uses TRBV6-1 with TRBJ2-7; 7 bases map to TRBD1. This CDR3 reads CASNQGDYEQYF. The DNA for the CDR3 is TGTGCCAGCAATCAGGGGGACTACGAGCAGTACTTC.